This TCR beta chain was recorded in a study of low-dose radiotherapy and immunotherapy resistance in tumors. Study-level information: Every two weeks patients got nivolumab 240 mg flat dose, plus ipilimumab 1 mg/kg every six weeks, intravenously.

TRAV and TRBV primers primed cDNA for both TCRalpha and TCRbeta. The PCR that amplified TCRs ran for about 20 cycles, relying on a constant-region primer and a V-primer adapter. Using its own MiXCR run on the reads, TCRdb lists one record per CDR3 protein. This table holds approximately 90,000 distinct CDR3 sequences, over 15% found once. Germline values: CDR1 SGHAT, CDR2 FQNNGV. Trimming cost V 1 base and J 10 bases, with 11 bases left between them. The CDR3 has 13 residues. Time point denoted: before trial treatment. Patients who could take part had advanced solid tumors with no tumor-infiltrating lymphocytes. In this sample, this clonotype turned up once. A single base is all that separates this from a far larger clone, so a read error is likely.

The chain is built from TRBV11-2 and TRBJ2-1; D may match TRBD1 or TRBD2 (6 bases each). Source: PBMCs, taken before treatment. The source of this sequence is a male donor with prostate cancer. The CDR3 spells CASSLAGAGEQFF. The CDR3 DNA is TGTGCCAGCAGCTTAGCGGGGGCGGGAGAGCAGTTCTTC.